This T cell receptor (beta chain) was captured by sequencing in a study of T cell responses to AZD1222 COVID-19 vaccine. Libraries were prepared by immunoSEQ multiplex PCR; TCRdb keeps only in-frame clonotypes and omits some of them. The top ten clones hold approximately 5.4% of a sample with about 130,000 clones, over 75% of them seen once. CDR3 size: 14 residues. Germline values: CDR1 MNHEY, CDR2 SVGEGT. Trimming removed 5 bases at V and 5 bases at J, with 16 bases between. The V gene is TRBV6-2 or TRBV6-3, the J gene TRBJ2-7; D possibly corresponds to TRBD2 (6 bases). The material was peripheral blood, obtained on day 0 of AZD1222 vaccination. The sequence came from an adult in good health. CDR3 in amino acids: CASSPGSDSNEQYF. CDR3 nucleotide sequence: TGTGCCAGCAGTCCCGGGAGCGATTCTAACGAGCAGTACTTC.